The clone carrying this TCR beta chain has just a few counts. What it binds is unknown. This sample was taken from a study of blood T cells in healthy people across ages. Notes on the study in general: PBMC samples, being unsorted, prevented any conclusive comparison of naive and antigen-experienced cells.

Sample-barcoded 5' priming and a J-beta primer mix drove a second PCR of roughly 6 to 12 cycles. A single record per CDR3 protein comes from TCRdb applying MiXCR to the 5' RACE reads. The table lists approximately 580,000 distinct CDR3 sequences, nearly 25% of them singletons, with approximately 10% in the top ten. The data were also submitted as part of a second study, on T cells of mothers and their children.

The TCR was taken from a boy aged 5-17 years in good health. The material sequenced was blood.

CDR3 nucleotide sequence: TGTGCCAGCAGTTACTCCGGGGGGCAGAACGAGCAGTACTTC. Translating gives CASSYSGGQNEQYF. The rearrangement joins TRBV6-5 to TRBJ2-7, with a weak D call TRBD2 (7 bases). V was cut by 0 bases and J by 5 bases, with 11 bases left in between. CDR1 and CDR2 from the germline V gene are MNHEY and SVGAGI. This CDR3 comprises 14 residues.